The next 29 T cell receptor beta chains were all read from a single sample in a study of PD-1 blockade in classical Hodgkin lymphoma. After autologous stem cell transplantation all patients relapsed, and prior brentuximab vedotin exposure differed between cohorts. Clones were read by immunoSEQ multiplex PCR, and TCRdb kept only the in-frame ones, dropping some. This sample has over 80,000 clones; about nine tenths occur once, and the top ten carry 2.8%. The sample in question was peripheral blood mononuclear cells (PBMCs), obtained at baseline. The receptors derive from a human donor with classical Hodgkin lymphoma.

CDR3 nucleotides: TGTGCCAGCAGCGGACGAACTGGGACAGGGGTTGAAAAACTGTTTTTT. It yields the protein CASSGRTGTGVEKLFF. The rearrangement links TRBV11-2 to TRBJ1-4; 10 nucleotides agree with TRBD1. The length of the CDR3 is 16 residues. CDR1 is SGHAT and CDR2 is FQNNGV in the germline V gene. The J segment lost 7 bases and the V segment lost 5 bases, leaving 10 bases of the junction unmatched.

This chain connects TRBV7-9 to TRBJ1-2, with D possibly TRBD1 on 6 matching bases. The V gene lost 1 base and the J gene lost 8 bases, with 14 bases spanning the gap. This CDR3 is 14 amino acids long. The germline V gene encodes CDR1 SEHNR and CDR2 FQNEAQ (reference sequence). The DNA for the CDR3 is TGTGCCAGCAGCTTAGGATCCCCGACAGGAGGCTACACCTTC. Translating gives CASSLGSPTGGYTF.

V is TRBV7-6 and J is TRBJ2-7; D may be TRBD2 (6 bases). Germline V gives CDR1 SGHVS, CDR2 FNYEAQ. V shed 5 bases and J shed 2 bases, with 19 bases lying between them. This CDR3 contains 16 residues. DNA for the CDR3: TGTGCCAGCAGCCTAGAGTGGGGTAGCGGAGCCTACGAGCAGTACTTC. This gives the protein CASSLEWGSGAYEQYF.

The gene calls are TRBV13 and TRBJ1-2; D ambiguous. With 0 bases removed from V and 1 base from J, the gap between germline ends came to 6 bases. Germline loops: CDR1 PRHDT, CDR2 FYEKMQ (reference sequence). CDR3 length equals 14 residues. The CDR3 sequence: CASSLGQHNYGYTF. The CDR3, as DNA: TGTGCCAGCAGCTTAGGACAGCATAACTATGGCTACACCTTC.

The CDR3 protein is CASGRVLNTGELFF. The CDR3 DNA reads TGTGCCAGCGGGAGAGTCTTGAACACCGGGGAGCTGTTTTTT. The chain joins TRBV6-5 to TRBJ2-2; a possible D gene is TRBD2 (5 bases). This CDR3 region has 14 residues. Germline V gene lookup returns CDR1 MNHEY and CDR2 SVGAGI. V lost 8 bases to trimming and J lost 1 base, with 11 bases between them.

CDR3 amino acids: CASTLNRLSYEQYF. The CDR3 DNA sequence: TGTGCCAGCACTCTTAACAGGTTGAGCTACGAGCAGTACTTC. The chain employs TRBV27 and TRBJ2-7, with a tentative D call TRBD1 (5 bases). Per the germline V gene, CDR1 is MNHEY and CDR2 is SMNVEV (reference sequence). Trimming cost V 7 bases and J 3 bases, with 16 bases left between them. This CDR3 has 14 residues.

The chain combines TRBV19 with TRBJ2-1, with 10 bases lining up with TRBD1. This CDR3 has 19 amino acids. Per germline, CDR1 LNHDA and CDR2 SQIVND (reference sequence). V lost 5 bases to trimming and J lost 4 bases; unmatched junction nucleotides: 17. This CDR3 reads CASSPNKRDRGARYNEQFF. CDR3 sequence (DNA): TGTGCCAGTAGTCCTAATAAGAGGGACAGGGGCGCGAGATACAATGAGCAGTTCTTC.

DNA of the CDR3: TGTGCCAGCAGCTTAAACCCTACCGGAACCCAGTACTTC. It yields the protein CASSLNPTGTQYF. V and J are TRBV7-3 and TRBJ2-7; D not resolved. This CDR3 has 13 residues. With 1 base removed from V and 10 bases from J, the gap between germline ends came to 14 bases. Germline V CDR1 and CDR2: SGHTA, FQGTGA. The whole variable domain, remainder taken from reference TRBV7-3 and TRBJ2-7, is GAGVSQTPSNKVTEKGKYVELRCDPISGHTALYWYRQSLGQGPEFLIYFQGTGAADDSGLPNDRFFAVRPEGSVSTLKIQRTERGDSAVYLCASSLNPTGTQYFGPGTRLTVT.

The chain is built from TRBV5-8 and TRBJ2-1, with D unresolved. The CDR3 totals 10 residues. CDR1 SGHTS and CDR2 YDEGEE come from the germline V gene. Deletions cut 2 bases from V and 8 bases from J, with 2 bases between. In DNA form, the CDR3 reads TGTGCCAGCAGCTTAGATGAGCAGTTCTTC. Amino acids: CASSLDEQFF. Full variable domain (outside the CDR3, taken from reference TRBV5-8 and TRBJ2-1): EAGVTQSPTHLIKTRGQQATLRCSPISGHTSVYWYQQALGLGLQFLLWYDEGEERNRGNFPPRFSGRQFPNYSSELNVNALELEDSALYLCASSLDEQFFGPGTRLTVL.

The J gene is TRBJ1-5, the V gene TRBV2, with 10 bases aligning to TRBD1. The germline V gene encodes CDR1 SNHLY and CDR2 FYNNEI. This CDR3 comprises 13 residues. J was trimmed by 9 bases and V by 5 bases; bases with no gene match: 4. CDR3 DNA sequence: TGTGCCAGCAGTCGGACAGGGGGAAGGCCCCAGCATTTT. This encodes CASSRTGGRPQHF.

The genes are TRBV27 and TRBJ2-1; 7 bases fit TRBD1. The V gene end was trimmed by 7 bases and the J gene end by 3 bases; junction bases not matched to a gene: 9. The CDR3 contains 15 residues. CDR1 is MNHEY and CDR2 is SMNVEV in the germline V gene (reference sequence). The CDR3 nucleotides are TGTGCCAGCAACCTAAGACAGGGACACTACAATGAGCAGTTCTTC. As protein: CASNLRQGHYNEQFF.

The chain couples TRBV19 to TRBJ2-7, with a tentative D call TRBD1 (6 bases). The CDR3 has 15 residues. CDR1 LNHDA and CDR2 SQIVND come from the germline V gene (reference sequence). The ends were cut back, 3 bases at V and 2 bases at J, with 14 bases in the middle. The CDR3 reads CASSINLGAPYEQYF. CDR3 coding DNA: TGTGCCAGTAGTATCAATCTGGGGGCCCCCTACGAGCAGTACTTC. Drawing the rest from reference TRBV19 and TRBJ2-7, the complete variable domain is DGGITQSPKYLFRKEGQNVTLSCEQNLNHDAMYWYRQDPGQGLRLIYYSQIVNDFQKGDIAEGYSVSREKKESFPLTVTSAQKNPTAFYLCASSINLGAPYEQYFGPGTRLTVT.

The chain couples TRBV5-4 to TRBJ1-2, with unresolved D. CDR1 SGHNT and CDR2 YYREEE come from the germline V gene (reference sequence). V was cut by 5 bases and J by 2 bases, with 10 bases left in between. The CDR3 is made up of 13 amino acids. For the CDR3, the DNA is TGTGCCAGCAGTGGGTTGGGGAACTATGGCTACACCTTC. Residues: CASSGLGNYGYTF.

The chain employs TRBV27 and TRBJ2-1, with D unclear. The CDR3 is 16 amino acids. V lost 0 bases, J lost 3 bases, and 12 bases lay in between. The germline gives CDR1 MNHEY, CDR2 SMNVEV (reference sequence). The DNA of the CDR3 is TGTGCCAGCAGTTTATCGATTTCTACCCACTACAATGAGCAGTTCTTC. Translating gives CASSLSISTHYNEQFF.

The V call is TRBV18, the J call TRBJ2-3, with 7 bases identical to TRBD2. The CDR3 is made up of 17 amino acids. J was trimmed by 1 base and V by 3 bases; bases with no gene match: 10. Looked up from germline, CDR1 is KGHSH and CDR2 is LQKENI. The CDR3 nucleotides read TGTGCCAGCTCACCCGGTTTTTTAGCGGGCGGCACAGATACGCAGTATTTT. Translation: CASSPGFLAGGTDTQYF. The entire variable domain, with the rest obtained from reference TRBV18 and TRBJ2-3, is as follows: NAGVMQNPRHLVRRRGQEARLRCSPMKGHSHVYWYRQLPEEGLKFMVYLQKENIIDESGMPKERFSAEFPKEGPSILRIQQVVRGDSAAYFCASSPGFLAGGTDTQYFGPGTRLTVL.

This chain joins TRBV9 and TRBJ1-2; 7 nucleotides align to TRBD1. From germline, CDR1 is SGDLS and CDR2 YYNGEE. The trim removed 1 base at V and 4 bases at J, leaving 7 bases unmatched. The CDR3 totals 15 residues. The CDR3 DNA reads TGTGCCAGCAGCGTAAGCCGGGACAGCCCCTATGGCTACACCTTC. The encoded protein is CASSVSRDSPYGYTF.

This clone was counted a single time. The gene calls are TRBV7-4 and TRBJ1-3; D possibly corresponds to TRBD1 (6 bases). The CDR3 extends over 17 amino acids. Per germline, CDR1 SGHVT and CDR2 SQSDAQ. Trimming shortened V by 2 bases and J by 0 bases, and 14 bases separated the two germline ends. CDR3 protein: CASSLQGNRVSGNTIYF. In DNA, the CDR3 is TGTGCCAGCAGCTTACAAGGGAACAGGGTCTCTGGAAACACCATATATTTT.

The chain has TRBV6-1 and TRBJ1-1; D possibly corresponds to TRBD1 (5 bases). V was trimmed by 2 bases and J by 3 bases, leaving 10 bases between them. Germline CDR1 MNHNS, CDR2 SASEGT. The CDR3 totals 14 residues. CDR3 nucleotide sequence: TGTGCCAGCAGTGAACAGGGTGGGGACACTGAAGCTTTCTTT. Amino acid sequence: CASSEQGGDTEAFF.

The chain's CDR3 is CASSQLGYEQYF. CDR3 sequence (DNA): TGTGCCAGCTCACAGCTTGGATACGAGCAGTACTTC. V and J are TRBV18 and TRBJ2-7; D is undetermined. The germline V gene has CDR1 KGHSH and CDR2 LQKENI. V lost 4 bases and J lost 4, with 8 bases in between. The CDR3 length is 12 residues.

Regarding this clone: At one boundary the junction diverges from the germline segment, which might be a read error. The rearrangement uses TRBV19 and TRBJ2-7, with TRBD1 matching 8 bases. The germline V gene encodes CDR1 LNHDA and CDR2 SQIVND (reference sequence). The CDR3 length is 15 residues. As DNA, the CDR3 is TGTGCCAGTTCGAAGCGCGACAGGGGCCTCTACGGGCAGTACTTC. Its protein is CASSKRDRGLYGQYF.

CDR3 bases: TGTGCCAGCAGCTCCAAAGGGGGGGGCGGGAGCTCCTACGAGCAGTACTTC. It is translated as CASSSKGGGGSSYEQYF. The chain links TRBV7-8 to TRBJ2-7; possible D gene TRBD2, 7 bases. V gave up 4 bases and J gave up 0 bases, with 19 bases separating them. The CDR3 is 17 amino acids. The germline gives CDR1 SGHVS, CDR2 FQNEAQ. The full variable domain, completed using reference TRBV7-8 and TRBJ2-7, is GAGVSQSPRYKVAKRGQDVALRCDPISGHVSLFWYQQALGQGPEFLTYFQNEAQLDKSGLPSDRFFAERPEGSVSTLKIQRTQQEDSAVYLCASSSKGGGGSSYEQYFGPGTRLTVT.

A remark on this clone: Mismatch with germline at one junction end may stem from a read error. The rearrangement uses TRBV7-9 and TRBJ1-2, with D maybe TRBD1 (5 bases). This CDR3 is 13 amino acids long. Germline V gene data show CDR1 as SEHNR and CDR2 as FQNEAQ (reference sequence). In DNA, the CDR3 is TGTGCCAGCAGCAACCGAACAGGTCTTTTTCTTCGTTTC. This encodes CASSNRTGLFLRF.

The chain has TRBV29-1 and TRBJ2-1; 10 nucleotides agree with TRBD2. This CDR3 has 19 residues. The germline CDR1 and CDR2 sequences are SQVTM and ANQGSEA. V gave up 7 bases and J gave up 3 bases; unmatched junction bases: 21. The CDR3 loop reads CSAEAYGLAEHSYYNEQFF. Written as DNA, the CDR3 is TGCAGCGCCGAGGCCTACGGACTAGCGGAGCACAGTTACTACAATGAGCAGTTCTTC.

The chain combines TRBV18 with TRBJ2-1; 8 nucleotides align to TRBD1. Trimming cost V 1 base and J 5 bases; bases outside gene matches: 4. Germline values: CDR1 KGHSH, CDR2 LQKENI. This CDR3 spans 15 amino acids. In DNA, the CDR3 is TGTGCCAGCTCACCACTGGGGACAGGCCACAATGAGCAGTTCTTC. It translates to CASSPLGTGHNEQFF.

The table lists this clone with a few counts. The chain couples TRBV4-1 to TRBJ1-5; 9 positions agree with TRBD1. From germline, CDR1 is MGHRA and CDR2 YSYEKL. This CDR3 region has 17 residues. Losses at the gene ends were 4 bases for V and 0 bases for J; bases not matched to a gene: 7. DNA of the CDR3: TGCGCCAGCAGCCCCGGGACAGGGCTCAATAGCAATCAGCCCCAGCATTTT. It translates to CASSPGTGLNSNQPQHF.

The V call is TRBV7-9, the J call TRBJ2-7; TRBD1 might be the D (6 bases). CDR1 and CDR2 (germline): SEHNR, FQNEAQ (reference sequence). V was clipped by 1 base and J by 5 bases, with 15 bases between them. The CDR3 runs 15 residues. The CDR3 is CASSLDLNRDHEQYF. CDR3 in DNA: TGTGCCAGCAGCTTAGACTTAAACAGGGACCACGAGCAGTACTTC.

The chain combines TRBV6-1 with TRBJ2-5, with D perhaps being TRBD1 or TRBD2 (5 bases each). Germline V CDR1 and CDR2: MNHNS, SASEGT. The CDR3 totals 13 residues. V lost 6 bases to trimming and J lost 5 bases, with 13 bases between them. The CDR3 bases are TGTGCCAGCAGAGAGGGGATGAAGGAGACCCAGTACTTC. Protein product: CASREGMKETQYF.

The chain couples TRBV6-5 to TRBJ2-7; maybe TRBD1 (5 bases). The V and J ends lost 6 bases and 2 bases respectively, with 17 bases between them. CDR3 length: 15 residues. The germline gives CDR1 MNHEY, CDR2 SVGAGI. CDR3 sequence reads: CASSARQSIPYEQYF. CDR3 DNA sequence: TGTGCCAGCAGCGCCAGACAGTCCATACCCTACGAGCAGTACTTC.

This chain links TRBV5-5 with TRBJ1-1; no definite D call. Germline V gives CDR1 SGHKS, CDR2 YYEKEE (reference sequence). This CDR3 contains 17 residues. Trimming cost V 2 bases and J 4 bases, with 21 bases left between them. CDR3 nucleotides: TGTGCCAGCAGCTTACTCCATAATAACCGGTGGCCCACTGAAGCTTTCTTT. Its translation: CASSLLHNNRWPTEAFF.